This T cell receptor (beta chain) was recovered during a study of T cell responses to AZD1222 COVID-19 vaccine. CDR3 length: 16 amino acids. Trimming shortened V by 0 bases and J by 3 bases, and 15 bases separated the two germline ends. The germline CDR1 and CDR2 sequences are SGHDN and FVKESK. Of note for this clone: Its target is not known.

Study-level results: Two doses of AZD1222 preceded a rise in Spike-specific TCR breadth and depth.

TCRdb keeps only in-frame clones here, not all; method: immunoSEQ multiplex PCR. Among about 180,000 clones, about 91% were seen once, and the ten largest hold 1.5% to 2%. The rearrangement joins TRBV14 to TRBJ2-7; the D call may be TRBD1 or TRBD2 (5 bases each). The source was peripheral blood, collected on day 0 of AZD1222 vaccination. The clonotype comes from an adult in good health. The CDR3 sequence: CASSQDPRARGYEQYF. The CDR3 bases are TGTGCCAGCAGCCAAGACCCCAGGGCACGGGGCTACGAGCAGTACTTC.